The T cell receptor beta chain described here comes from a study of shared T cell receptors in the human thymus. The V gene's germline CDR1 is SGHDN and CDR2 FVKESK. This CDR3 contains 16 residues. Trimming took off 4 bases at V and 8 bases at J, with 22 bases between the two ends. Here immunoSEQ multiplex PCR was the method, and the copy in TCRdb shows in-frame clones only, minus some. This repertoire shows some 760,000 clones, 75% to 90% found once; its top ten account for roughly 0.01%. The data also belong to a second study, concerning human thymus T cells.

The sequenced sample consisted of thymocytes. This rearrangement joins TRBV14 to TRBJ2-3; tentative D call: TRBD1 (8 bases). The TCR comes from a girl under three years old with a congenital heart defect. The DNA for the CDR3 is TGTGCCAGCAGCCTTCGGGGAGACAGGGGCGGGGGTACGCAGTATTTT. It is translated as CASSLRGDRGGGTQYF.